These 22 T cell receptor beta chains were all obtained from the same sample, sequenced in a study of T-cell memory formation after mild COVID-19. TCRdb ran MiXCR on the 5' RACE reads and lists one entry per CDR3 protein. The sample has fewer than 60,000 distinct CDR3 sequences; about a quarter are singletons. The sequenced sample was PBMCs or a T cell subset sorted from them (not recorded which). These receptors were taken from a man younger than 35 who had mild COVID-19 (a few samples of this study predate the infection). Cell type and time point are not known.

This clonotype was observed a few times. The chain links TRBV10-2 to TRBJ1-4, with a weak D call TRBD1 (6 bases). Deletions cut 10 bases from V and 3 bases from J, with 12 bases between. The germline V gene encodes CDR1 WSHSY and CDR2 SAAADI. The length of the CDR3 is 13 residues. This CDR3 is CATWTDSNEKLFF. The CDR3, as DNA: TGCGCCACTTGGACAGATTCTAATGAAAAACTGTTTTTT.

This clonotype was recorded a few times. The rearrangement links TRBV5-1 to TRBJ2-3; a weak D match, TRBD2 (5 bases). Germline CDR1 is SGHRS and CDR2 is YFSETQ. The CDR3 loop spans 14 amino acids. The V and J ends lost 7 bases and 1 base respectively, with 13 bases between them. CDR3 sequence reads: CASAGLGGTDTQYF. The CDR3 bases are TGCGCCAGCGCAGGCCTCGGGGGCACAGATACGCAGTATTTT.

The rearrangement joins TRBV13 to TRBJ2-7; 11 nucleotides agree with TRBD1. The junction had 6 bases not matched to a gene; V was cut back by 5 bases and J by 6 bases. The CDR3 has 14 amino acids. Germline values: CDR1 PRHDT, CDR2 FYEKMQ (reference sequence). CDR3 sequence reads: CASSLGQGAGEQYF. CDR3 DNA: TGTGCCAGCAGCCTTGGACAGGGGGCCGGCGAGCAGTACTTC. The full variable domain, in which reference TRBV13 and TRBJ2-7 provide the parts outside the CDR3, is AAGVIQSPRHLIKEKRETATLKCYPIPRHDTVYWYQQGPGQDPQFLISFYEKMQSDKGSIPDRFSAQQFSDYHSELNMSSLELGDSALYFCASSLGQGAGEQYFGPGTRLTVT.

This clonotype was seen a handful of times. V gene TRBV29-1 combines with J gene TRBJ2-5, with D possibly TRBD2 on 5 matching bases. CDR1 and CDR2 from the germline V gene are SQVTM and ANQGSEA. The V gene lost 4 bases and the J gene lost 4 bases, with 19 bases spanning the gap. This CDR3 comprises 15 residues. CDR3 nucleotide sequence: TGCAGCGTTGTCTCCCAGGACTTTGGGATAGAGACCCAGTACTTC. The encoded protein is CSVVSQDFGIETQYF.

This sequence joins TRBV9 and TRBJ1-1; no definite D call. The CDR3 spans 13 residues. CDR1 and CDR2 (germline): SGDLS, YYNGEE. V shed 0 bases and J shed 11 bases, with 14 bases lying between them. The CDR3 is CASSVEDPGRAFF. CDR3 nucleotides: TGTGCCAGCAGCGTAGAAGATCCGGGGAGGGCTTTCTTT.

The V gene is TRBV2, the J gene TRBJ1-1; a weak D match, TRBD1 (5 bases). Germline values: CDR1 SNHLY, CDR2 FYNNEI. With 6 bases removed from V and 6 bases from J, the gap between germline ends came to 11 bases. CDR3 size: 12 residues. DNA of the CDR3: TGTGCCAGCAGGGGCGACAGATCTGAAGCTTTCTTT. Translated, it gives CASRGDRSEAFF.

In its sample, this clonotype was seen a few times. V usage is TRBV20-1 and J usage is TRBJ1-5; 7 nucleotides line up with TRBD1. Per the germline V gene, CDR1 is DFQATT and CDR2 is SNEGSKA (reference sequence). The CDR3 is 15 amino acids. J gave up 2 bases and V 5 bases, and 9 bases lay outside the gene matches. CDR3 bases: TGCAGTGCTCGGTTGACAGGGCTGGGCAATCAGCCCCAGCATTTT. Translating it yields CSARLTGLGNQPQHF.

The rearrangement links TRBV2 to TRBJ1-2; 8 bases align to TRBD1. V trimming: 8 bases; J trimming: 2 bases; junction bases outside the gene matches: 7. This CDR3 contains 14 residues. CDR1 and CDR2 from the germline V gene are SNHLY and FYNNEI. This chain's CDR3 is CASLRTGLNYGYTF. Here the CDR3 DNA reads TGTGCCAGCTTAAGGACAGGGTTGAACTATGGCTACACCTTC.

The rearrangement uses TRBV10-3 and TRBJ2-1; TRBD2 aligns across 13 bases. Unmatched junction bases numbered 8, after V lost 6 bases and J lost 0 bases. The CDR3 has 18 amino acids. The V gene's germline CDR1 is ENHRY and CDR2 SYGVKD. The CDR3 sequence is CAIRSGLAGDNSYNEQFF. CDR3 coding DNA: TGTGCCATCAGAAGCGGACTAGCGGGGGACAACTCCTACAATGAGCAGTTCTTC.

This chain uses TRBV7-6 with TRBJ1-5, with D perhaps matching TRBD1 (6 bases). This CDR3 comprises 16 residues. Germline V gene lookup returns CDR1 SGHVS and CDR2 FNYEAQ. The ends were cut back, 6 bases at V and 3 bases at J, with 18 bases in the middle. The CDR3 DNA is TGTGCCAGCAGTCCGGACAGCGGACTCGCCAATCAGCCCCAGCATTTT. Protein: CASSPDSGLANQPQHF.

The CDR3 DNA reads as TGCAGTGCTAGGGACCGCACAGGGAACACTGAAGCTTTCTTT. The encoded protein is CSARDRTGNTEAFF. The chain employs TRBV20-1 and TRBJ1-1; TRBD1 is a possible D gene (5 bases). Trimming took 3 bases from V and 1 from J, leaving 12 bases between them. CDR3 length: 14 residues. The germline gives CDR1 DFQATT, CDR2 SNEGSKA (reference sequence).

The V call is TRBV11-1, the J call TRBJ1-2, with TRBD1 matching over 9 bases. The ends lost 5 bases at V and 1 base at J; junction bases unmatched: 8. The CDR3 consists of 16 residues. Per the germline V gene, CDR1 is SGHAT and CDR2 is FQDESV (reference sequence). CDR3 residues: CASSRTGTGNNYGYTF. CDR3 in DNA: TGTGCCAGCAGCAGAACCGGGACAGGGAATAACTATGGCTACACCTTC.

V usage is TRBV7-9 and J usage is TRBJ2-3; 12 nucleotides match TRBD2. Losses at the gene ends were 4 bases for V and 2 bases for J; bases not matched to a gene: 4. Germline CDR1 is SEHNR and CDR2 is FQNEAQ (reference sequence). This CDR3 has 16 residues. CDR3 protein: CASSSTSGGSTDTQYF. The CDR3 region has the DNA TGTGCCAGCAGCTCTACTAGCGGGGGGTCCACAGATACGCAGTATTTT.

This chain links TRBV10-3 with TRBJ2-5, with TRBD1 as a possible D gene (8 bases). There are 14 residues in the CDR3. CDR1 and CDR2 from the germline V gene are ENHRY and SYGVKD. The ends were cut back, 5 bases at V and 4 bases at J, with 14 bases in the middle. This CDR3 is CAISFHRGGETQYF. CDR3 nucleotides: TGTGCCATCAGTTTCCACAGGGGGGGAGAGACCCAGTACTTC.

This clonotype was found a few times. The CDR3 DNA reads as TGTGCCAGCAGCGCAGGGGGTACAGATACGCAGTATTTT. Translation: CASSAGGTDTQYF. This chain uses TRBV11-3 with TRBJ2-3; 7 bases line up with TRBD1. Per germline, CDR1 SGHNT and CDR2 YENEEA. With V trimmed by 5 bases and J by 3 bases, 2 bases remained unmatched. The CDR3 runs 13 residues.

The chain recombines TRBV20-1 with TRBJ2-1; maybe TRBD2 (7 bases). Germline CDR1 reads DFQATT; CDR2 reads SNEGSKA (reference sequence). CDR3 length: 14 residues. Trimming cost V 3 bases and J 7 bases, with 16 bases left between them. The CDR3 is CSARGGLVDNEQFF. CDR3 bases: TGCAGTGCTAGGGGGGGGCTAGTGGATAATGAGCAGTTCTTC.

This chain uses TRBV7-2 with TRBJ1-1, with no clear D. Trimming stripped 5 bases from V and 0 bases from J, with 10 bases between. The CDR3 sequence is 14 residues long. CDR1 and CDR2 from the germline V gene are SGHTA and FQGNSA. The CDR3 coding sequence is TGTGCCAGCAGCCTCCGGGCCCTGAACACTGAAGCTTTCTTT. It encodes CASSLRALNTEAFF.

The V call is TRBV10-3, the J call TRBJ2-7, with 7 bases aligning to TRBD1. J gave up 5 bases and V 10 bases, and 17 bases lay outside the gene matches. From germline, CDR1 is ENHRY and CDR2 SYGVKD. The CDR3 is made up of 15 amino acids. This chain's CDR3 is CATLPDRVSSHEQYF. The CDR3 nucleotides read TGTGCCACCTTGCCCGACAGGGTTTCTTCCCACGAGCAGTACTTC.

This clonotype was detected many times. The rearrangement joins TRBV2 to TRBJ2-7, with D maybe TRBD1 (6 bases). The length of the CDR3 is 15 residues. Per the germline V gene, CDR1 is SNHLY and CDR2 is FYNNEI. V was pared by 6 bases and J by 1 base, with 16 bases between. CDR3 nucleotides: TGTGCCAGCAGCCCCACAGGGTTCGGGTCCTACGAGCAGTACGTC. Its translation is CASSPTGFGSYEQYV.

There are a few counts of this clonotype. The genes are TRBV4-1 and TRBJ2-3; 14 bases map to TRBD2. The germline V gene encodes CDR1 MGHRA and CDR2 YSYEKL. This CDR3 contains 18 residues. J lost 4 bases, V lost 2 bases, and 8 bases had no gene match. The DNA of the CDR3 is TGCGCCAGCAGCCAAAGTTCGGGACTAGCGGGGGCCGCAGATACGCAGTATTTT. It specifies CASSQSSGLAGAADTQYF.

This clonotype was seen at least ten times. Here the CDR3 reads CASSLQGNSYNEQFF. The CDR3 nucleotides read TGTGCCAGCAGTTTACAGGGAAACTCCTACAATGAGCAGTTCTTC. The chain is built from TRBV25-1 and TRBJ2-1; a weak D match, TRBD1 (6 bases). Germline-derived CDR1 and CDR2 are MGHDK and SYGVNS. CDR3 length: 15 amino acids. Trimming stripped 5 bases from V and 0 bases from J, with 11 bases between.

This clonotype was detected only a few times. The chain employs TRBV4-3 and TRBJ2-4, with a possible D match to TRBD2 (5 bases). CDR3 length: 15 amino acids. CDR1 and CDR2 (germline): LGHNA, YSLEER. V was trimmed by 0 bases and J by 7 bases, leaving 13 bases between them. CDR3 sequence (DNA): TGCGCCAGCAGCCAAGATCAAGGTGGGGAGAACATTCAGTACTTC. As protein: CASSQDQGGENIQYF.